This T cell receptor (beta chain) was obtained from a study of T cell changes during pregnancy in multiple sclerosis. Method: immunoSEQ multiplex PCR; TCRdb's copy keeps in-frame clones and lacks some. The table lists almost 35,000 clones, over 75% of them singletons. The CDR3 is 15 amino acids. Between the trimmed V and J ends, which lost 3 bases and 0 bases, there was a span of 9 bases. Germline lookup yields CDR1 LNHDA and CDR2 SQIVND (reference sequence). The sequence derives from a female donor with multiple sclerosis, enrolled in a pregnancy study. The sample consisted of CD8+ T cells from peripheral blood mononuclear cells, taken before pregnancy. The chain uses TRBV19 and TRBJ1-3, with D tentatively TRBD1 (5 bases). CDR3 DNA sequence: TGTGCCAGTAGTATGGTAGGACACTCTGGAAACACCATATATTTT. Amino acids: CASSMVGHSGNTIYF.